The clone carrying this T cell receptor (beta chain) was observed once. This entry comes from a study of T cell responses to AZD1222 COVID-19 vaccine. This CDR3 is built from 16 residues. Germline V gives CDR1 SGHVS, CDR2 FQNEAQ. V lost 5 bases and J lost 9; bases outside the gene matches: 15. Sequenced by immunoSEQ multiplex PCR; TCRdb stores in-frame clones only, minus some. The sample holds around 120,000 clones, 92% seen once. The origin of this receptor is an adult who received the AZD1222 COVID-19 vaccine. Sequenced material: peripheral blood, taken 28 days after the second AZD1222 dose. The chain combines TRBV7-8 with TRBJ1-2; 10 nucleotides match TRBD1. In DNA form, the CDR3 reads TGTGCCAGCAGCCGACAACCGGGACAGGGGCCCGCTAGCTACACCTTC. Amino acid sequence: CASSRQPGQGPASYTF.